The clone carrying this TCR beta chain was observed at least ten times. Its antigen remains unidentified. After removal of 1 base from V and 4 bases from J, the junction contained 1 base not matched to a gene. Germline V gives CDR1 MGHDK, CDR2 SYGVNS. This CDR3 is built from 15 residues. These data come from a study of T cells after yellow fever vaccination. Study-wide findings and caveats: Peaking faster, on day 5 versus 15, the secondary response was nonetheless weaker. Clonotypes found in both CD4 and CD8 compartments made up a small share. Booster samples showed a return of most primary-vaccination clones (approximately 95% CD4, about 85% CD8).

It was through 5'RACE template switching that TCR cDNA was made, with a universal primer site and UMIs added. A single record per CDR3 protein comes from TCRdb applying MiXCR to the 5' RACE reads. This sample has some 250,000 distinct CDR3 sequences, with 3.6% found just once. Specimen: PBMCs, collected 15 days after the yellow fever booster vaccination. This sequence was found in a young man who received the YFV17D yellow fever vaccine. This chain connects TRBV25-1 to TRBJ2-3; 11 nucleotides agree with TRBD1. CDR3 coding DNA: TGTGCCAGCAGTGAATCGGGACAGGGGGCAGATACGCAGTATTTT. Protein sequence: CASSESGQGADTQYF.